This T cell receptor beta chain was documented in a study of blood T cells in healthy people across ages. Study-level findings and limits: As age increased, TCR beta diversity per million T cells fell in a roughly linear fashion.

The V and J ends lost 5 bases and 2 bases respectively, with 16 bases between them. CDR3 length: 15 amino acids. Germline values: CDR1 LGHNA, CDR2 YNFKEQ. On this clonotype itself: Antigen specificity is unknown.

A second PCR, run for roughly 7 to 12 cycles, used a sample-barcoded 5' primer plus a J-beta primer mix. Each cDNA molecule carried a tag from a template-switch adaptor that contained 12 random nucleotides. Using its own MiXCR run on the 5' RACE reads, TCRdb lists one record per CDR3 protein. The sample contains 660,000 or so distinct CDR3 sequences, roughly 50% of which appear only once. Extracted total RNA amounted to at least 6 micrograms for each sample. The sequenced material came from blood. The receptor was isolated from a man between 60 and 75 years old in good health. The chain uses TRBV4-2 and TRBJ2-7, with D possibly matching TRBD1 (6 bases). Written as DNA, the CDR3 is TGTGCCAGCAGCACCCAGGGGTCTATTGCCTACGAGCAGTACTTC. Protein: CASSTQGSIAYEQYF.